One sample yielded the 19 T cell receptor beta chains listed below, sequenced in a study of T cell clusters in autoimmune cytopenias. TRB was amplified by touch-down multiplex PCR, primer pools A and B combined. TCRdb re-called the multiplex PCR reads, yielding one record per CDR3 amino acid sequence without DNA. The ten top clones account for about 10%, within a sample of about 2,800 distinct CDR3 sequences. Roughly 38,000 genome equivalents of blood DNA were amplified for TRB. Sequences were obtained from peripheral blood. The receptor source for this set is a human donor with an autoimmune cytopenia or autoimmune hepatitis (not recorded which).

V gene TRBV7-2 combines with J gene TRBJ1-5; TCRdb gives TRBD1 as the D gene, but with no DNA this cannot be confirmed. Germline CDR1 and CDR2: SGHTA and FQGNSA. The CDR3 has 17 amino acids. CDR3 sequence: CASSLRSFRDSNQPQHF.

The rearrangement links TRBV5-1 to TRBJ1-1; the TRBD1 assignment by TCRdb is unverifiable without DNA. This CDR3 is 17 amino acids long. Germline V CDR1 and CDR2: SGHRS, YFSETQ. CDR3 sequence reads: CASSLRYAGSPNTEAFF.

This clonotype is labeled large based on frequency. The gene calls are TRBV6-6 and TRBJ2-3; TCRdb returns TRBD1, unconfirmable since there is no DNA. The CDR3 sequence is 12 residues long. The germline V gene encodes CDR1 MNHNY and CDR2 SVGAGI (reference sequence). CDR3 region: CASSGGTDTQYF.

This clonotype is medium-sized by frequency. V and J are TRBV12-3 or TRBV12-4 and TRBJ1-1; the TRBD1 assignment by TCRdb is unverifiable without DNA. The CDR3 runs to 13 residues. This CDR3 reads CASKGQGNTEAFF.

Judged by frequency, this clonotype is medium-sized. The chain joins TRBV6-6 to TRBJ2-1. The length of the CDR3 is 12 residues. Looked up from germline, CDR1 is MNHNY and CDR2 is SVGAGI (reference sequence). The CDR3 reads CASSSPYNEQFF.

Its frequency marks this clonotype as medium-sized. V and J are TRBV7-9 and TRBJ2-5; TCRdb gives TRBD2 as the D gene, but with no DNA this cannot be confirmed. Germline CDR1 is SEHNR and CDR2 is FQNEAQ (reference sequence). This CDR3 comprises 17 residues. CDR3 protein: CASRPGFSGGRKETQYF. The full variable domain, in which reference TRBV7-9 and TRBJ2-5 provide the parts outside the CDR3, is DTGVSQNPRHKITKRGQNVTFRCDPISEHNRLYWYRQTLGQGPEFLTYFQNEAQLEKSRLLSDRFSAERPKGSFSTLEIQRTEQGDSAMYLCASRPGFSGGRKETQYFGPGTRLLVL.

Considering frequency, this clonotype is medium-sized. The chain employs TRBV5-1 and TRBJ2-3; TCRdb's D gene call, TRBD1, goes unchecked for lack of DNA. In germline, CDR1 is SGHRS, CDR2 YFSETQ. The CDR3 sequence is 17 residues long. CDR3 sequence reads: CASSPAMGAGGVDTQYF.

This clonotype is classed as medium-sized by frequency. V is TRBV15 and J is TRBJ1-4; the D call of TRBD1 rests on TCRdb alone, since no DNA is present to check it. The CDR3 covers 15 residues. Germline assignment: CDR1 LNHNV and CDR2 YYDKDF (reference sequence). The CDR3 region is CATSRDGGPSEKLFF.

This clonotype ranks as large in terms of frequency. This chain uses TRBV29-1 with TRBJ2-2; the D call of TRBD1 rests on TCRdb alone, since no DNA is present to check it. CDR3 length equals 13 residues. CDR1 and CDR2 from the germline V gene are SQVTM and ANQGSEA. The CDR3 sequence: CSVDRGGNGELFF.

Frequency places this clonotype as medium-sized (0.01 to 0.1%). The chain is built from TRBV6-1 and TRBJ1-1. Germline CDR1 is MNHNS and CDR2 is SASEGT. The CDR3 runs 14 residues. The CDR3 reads CASSETKLNTEAFF.

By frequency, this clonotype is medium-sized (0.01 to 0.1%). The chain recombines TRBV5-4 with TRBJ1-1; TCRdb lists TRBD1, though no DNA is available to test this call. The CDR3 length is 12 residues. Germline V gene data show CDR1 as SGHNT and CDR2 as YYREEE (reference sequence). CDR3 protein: CASSSKTAEAFF.

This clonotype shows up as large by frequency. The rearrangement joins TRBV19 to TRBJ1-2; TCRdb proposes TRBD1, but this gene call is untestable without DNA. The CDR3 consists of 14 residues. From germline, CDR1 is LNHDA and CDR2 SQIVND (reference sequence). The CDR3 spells CASSVHRGYYGYTF.

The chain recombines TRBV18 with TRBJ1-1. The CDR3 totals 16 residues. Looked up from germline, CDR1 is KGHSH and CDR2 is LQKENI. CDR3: CASSPQGVGGNTEAFF.

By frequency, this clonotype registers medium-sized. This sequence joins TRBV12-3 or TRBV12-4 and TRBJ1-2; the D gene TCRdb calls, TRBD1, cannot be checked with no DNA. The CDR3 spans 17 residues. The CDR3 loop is CASSFEGTGFGGYGYTF.

The CDR3 here is CSASRGYEQYF. The V and J genes are TRBV20-1 and TRBJ2-7; checking the TCRdb D call of TRBD1 is not possible without DNA. The CDR3 sequence is 11 residues long. Germline V gene lookup returns CDR1 DFQATT and CDR2 SNEGSKA (reference sequence).

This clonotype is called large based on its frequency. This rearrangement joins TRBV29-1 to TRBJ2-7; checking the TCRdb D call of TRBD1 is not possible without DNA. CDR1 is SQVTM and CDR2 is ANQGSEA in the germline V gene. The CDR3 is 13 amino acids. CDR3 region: CSVSGTGAGEQYF.

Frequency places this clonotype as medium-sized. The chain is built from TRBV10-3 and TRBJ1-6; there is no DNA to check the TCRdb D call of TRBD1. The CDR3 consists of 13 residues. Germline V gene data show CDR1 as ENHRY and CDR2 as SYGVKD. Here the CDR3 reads CAIRTGGWSPLHF.

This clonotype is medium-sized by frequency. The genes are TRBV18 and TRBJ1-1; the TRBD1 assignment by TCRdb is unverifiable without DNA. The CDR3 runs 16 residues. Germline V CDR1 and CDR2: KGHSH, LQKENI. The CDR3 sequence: CASAAFTNGGNTEAFF.

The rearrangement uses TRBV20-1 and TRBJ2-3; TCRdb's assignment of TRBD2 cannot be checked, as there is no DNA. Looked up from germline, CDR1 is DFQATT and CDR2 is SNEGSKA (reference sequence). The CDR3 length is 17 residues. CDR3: CSAKGWTSGGVTDTQYF.